Shown below are 14 T cell receptor beta chains from a single sample sequenced in a study of blood T cell repertoires in COVID-19. Only in-frame clones appear in the TCRdb table, and some are missing; sequencing was by immunoSEQ multiplex PCR. Of 73,000 or so clones in the sample, around four fifths were seen once. The sample comprised peripheral blood. The source is a man between 50 and 59 years old with active COVID-19.

V is TRBV6-2 or TRBV6-3 and J is TRBJ2-2; D remains ambiguous. V was trimmed by 6 bases and J by 0 bases, leaving 17 bases between them. Germline-derived CDR1 and CDR2 are MNHEY and SVGEGT. The CDR3 is 17 amino acids. The CDR3 coding sequence is TGTGCCAGCAGCCCCCTCCTGCTCGGAGCGAACACCGGGGAGCTGTTTTTT. This translates into CASSPLLLGANTGELFF.

The chain employs TRBV9 and TRBJ2-5; 7 bases map to TRBD2. After removal of 0 bases from V and 4 bases from J, the junction contained 9 bases not matched to a gene. CDR3 length equals 16 residues. Looked up from germline, CDR1 is SGDLS and CDR2 is YYNGEE. In DNA form, the CDR3 reads TGTGCCAGCAGCGTAGCGGCCCGCAGGGAGGGAGAGACCCAGTACTTC. Amino acids: CASSVAARREGETQYF.

The CDR3 DNA follows: TGTGCCAGCAGAACAGGGTATGGCGAAAAACTGTTTTTT. Its protein product is CASRTGYGEKLFF. The rearrangement uses TRBV6-5 and TRBJ1-4; tentatively, D is TRBD1 (6 bases). The V end was cut by 6 bases, the J end by 8 bases, with 13 bases between. This CDR3 has 13 amino acids. Looked up from germline, CDR1 is MNHEY and CDR2 is SVGAGI.

The chain has TRBV9 and TRBJ1-3; a possible D gene is TRBD1 (5 bases). V lost 4 bases and J 1 base, leaving 12 bases between the germline ends. The CDR3 totals 15 residues. The germline V gene has CDR1 SGDLS and CDR2 YYNGEE. CDR3 in amino acids: CASSPGRGSGNTIYF. The CDR3 DNA reads as TGTGCCAGCAGCCCGGGGAGGGGATCTGGAAACACCATATATTTT.

This clone has only one observation. The chain has TRBV10-3 and TRBJ2-3; D possibly corresponds to TRBD1 (6 bases). The CDR3 covers 16 residues. Trimming stripped 8 bases from V and 0 bases from J, with 18 bases between. Germline V lookup: CDR1 ENHRY, CDR2 SYGVKD. DNA for the CDR3: TGTGCCATCCGGGCTTCAGGGGCAGGCAGCACAGATACGCAGTATTTT. Its translation is CAIRASGAGSTDTQYF.

This clone was detected only once. The genes are TRBV7-2 and TRBJ2-2; a weak D match, TRBD2 (6 bases). Per germline, CDR1 SGHTA and CDR2 FQGNSA. Trimming shortened V by 3 bases and J by 2 bases, and 10 bases separated the two germline ends. CDR3 length: 15 amino acids. For the CDR3, the DNA is TGTGCCAGCAGCTTCTCGGGACTTAACACCGGGGAGCTGTTTTTT. The encoded protein is CASSFSGLNTGELFF.

This clone was seen only once. The chain is built from TRBV7-8 and TRBJ2-3; possible D gene TRBD2, 5 bases. This CDR3 is built from 17 residues. CDR1 and CDR2 (germline): SGHVS, FQNEAQ. Trimming took 0 bases from V and 2 from J, leaving 15 bases between them. CDR3 residues: CASSLASMAGATDTQYF. The CDR3, as DNA: TGTGCCAGCAGCTTAGCCAGCATGGCGGGCGCCACAGATACGCAGTATTTT.

This chain connects TRBV5-1 to TRBJ2-2; TRBD2 aligns across 7 bases. Per the germline V gene, CDR1 is SGHRS and CDR2 is YFSETQ. The CDR3 loop spans 16 amino acids. V was pared by 2 bases and J by 0 bases, with 4 bases of the junction left unmatched. In DNA form, the CDR3 reads TGCGCCAGCAGCTTACCGCTAGCGGCGAACACCGGGGAGCTGTTTTTT. This encodes CASSLPLAANTGELFF.

This sequence joins TRBV30 and TRBJ2-2, with 10 bases identical to TRBD2. From germline, CDR1 is GTSNPN and CDR2 SVGIG (reference sequence). Trimming cost V 3 bases and J 6 bases; bases outside gene matches: 4. The CDR3 contains 14 residues. The DNA for the CDR3 is TGTGCCTGGAGGGCTAGCGGGAGTCCCGGGGAGCTGTTTTTT. Protein sequence: CAWRASGSPGELFF.

This chain links TRBV4-3 with TRBJ2-2, with 7 bases matching TRBD1. Trimming cost V 4 bases and J 1 base; bases outside gene matches: 0. From germline, CDR1 is LGHNA and CDR2 YSLEER. The CDR3 sequence is 14 residues long. The CDR3 DNA reads TGCGCCAGCAGCCGACAGGGGAACACCGGGGAGCTGTTTTTT. Encoded protein: CASSRQGNTGELFF.

CDR3 coding DNA: TGTGCCAGTAGTAGACAGGGGGTCCAGCCCCAGCATTTT. This translates into CASSRQGVQPQHF. This chain joins TRBV19 and TRBJ1-5, with 9 nucleotides matching TRBD1. Trimming at V came to 4 bases and at J to 7 bases, leaving 2 bases not matched to a gene. The CDR3 consists of 13 residues. CDR1 and CDR2 from the germline V gene are LNHDA and SQIVND (reference sequence).

CDR3 sequence (DNA): TGTGCCAGCAGTCCCCGCCGTGAGGGCACCGGGGAGCTGTTTTTT. Its protein is CASSPRREGTGELFF. This chain links TRBV6-4 with TRBJ2-2; D may be TRBD2 (5 bases). The CDR3 has 15 amino acids. Germline CDR1 is MRHNA and CDR2 is SNTAGT. Trimming removed 5 bases from V and 4 bases from J, with 14 bases in between.

The rearrangement links TRBV5-1 to TRBJ2-2, with 10 bases aligning to TRBD1. The V gene's germline CDR1 is SGHRS and CDR2 YFSETQ. CDR3 length: 14 amino acids. V shed 3 bases and J 6 bases; nucleotides not matched to a gene: 2. CDR3 nucleotides: TGCGCCAGCAGCTCGGACAGGGGGGCCGGGGAGCTGTTTTTT. This gives the protein CASSSDRGAGELFF.

This clone was seen a handful of times. The genes are TRBV4-1 and TRBJ2-7; 7 bases fit TRBD2. The V and J ends lost 2 bases and 3 bases, in that order; junction bases with no gene match: 7. Germline loops: CDR1 MGHRA, CDR2 YSYEKL. The CDR3 is 15 amino acids. The CDR3 DNA follows: TGCGCCAGCAGCCAATCCGGCGGGAGTTTCTACGAGCAGTACTTC. Translation: CASSQSGGSFYEQYF.